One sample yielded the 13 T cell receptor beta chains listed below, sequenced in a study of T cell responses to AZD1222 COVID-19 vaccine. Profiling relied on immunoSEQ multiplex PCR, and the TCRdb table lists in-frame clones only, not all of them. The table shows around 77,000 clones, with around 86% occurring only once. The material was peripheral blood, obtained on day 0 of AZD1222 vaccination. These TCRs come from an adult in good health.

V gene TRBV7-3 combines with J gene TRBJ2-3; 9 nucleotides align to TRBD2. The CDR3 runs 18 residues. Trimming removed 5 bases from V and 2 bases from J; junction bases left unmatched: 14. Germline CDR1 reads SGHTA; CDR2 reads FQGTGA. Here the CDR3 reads CASSTGRPGGGATDTQYF. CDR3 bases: TGTGCCAGCAGCACCGGCCGCCCGGGCGGGGGGGCCACAGATACGCAGTATTTT. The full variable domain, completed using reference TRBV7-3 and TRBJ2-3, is GAGVSQTPSNKVTEKGKYVELRCDPISGHTALYWYRQSLGQGPEFLIYFQGTGAADDSGLPNDRFFAVRPEGSVSTLKIQRTERGDSAVYLCASSTGRPGGGATDTQYFGPGTRLTVL.

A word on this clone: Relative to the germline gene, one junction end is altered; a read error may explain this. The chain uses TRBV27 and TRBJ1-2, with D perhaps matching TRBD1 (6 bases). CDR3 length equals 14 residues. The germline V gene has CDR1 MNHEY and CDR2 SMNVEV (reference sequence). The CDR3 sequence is CASGAGQKLYRYTF. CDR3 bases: TGTGCCAGCGGCGCAGGACAGAAGCTCTATCGCTACACCTTC.

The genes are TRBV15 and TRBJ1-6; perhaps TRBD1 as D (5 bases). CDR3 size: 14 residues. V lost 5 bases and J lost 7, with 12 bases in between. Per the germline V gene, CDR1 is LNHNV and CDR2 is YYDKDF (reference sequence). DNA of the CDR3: TGTGCCACCAGCTCGAGGGGAGTCAATTCACCCCTCCACTTT. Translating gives CATSSRGVNSPLHF.

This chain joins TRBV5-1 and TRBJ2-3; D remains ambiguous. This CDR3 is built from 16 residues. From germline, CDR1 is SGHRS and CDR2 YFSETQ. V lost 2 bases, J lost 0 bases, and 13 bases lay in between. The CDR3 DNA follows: TGCGCCAGCAGCTTTACAGCATATAAGAGCACAGATACGCAGTATTTT. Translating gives CASSFTAYKSTDTQYF.

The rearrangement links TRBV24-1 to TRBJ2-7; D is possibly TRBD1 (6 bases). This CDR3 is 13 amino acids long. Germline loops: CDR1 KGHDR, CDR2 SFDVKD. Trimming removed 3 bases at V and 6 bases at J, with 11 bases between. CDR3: CATSDRQAGEQYF. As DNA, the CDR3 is TGTGCCACCAGTGATCGACAGGCGGGCGAGCAGTACTTC.

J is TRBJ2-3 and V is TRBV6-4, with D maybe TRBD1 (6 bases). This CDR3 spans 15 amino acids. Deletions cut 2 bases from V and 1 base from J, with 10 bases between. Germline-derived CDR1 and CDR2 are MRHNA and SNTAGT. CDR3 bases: TGTGCCAGCAGTGACGGGGGCAGTGGCACAGATACGCAGTATTTT. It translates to CASSDGGSGTDTQYF.

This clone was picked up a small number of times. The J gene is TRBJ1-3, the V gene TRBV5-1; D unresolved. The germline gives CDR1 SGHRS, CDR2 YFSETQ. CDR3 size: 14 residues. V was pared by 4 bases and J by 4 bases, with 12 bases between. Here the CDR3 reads CASSVSGDGNTIYF. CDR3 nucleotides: TGCGCCAGCAGCGTCTCGGGTGACGGAAACACCATATATTTT. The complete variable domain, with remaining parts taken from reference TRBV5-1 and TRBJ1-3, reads KAGVTQTPRYLIKTRGQQVTLSCSPISGHRSVSWYQQTPGQGLQFLFEYFSETQRNKGNFPGRFSGRQFSNSRSEMNVSTLELGDSALYLCASSVSGDGNTIYFGEGSWLTVV.

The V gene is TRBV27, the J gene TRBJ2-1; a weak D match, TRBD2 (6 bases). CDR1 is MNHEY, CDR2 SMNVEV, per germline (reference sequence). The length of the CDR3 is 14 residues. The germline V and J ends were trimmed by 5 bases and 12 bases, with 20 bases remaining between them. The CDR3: CASSPTSPGLRQFF. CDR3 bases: TGTGCCAGCAGTCCGACTAGTCCGGGGCTCAGGCAGTTCTTC.

The CDR3 protein is CASSFNRRTGANVLTF. CDR3 bases: TGTGCCAGCAGCTTTAATAGGCGGACTGGGGCCAACGTCCTGACTTTC. The chain uses TRBV5-6 and TRBJ2-6; D is unresolved. The CDR3 sequence is 16 residues long. Trimming stripped 2 bases from V and 2 bases from J, with 11 bases between. CDR1 is SGHDT and CDR2 is YYEEEE in the germline V gene.

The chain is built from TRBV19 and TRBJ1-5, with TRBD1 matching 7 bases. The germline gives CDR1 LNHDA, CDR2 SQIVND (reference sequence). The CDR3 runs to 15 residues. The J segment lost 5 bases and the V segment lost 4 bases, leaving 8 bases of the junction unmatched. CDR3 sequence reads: CASSTLQGFDQPQHF. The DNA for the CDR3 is TGTGCCAGTAGTACACTACAGGGGTTCGATCAGCCCCAGCATTTT.

CDR3 nucleotide sequence: TGTGCCAGCAGCCCAATGGCAGGTGGGGTTTCTAACTATGGCTACACCTTC. Encoded protein: CASSPMAGGVSNYGYTF. The V gene is TRBV28, the J gene TRBJ1-2; D call uncertain. Germline V gene sequence: CDR1 MDHEN, CDR2 SYDVKM. The length of the CDR3 is 17 residues. The V end lost 6 bases, the J end lost 0 bases, and 20 bases lay between the germline ends.

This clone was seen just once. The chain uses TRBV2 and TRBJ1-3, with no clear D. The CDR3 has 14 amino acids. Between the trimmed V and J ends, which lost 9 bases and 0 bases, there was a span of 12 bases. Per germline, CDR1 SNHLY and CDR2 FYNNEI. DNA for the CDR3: TGTGCCAGTCTACAGTCGGCCTCTGGAAACACCATATATTTT. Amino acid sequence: CASLQSASGNTIYF.

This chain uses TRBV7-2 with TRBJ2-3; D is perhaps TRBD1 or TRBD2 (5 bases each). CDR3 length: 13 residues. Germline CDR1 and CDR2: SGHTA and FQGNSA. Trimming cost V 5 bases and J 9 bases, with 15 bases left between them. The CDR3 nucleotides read TGTGCCAGCAGCGCATTCCCGGGGCCGACGCAGTATTTT. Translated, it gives CASSAFPGPTQYF.